These 22 T cell receptor beta chains originate from one sample sequenced in a study of CXCR3-negative and CXCR3-positive naive CD8 T cells. The libraries of TRB cDNA were constructed through 5' RACE using UMI labels. TCRdb re-called the 5' RACE reads and catalogs CDR3 proteins one per entry, DNA excluded. The specimen's table records just under 90,000 distinct CDR3 sequences. Study-level findings and limits: The TRB CDR3s that CXCR3-positive naive cells carried were more hydrophobic than those of CXCR3-negative naive cells.

The antigens these receptors bind are not known. The sequencing input was naive CXCR3+ CD8+ T cells from blood. Subset defined: CD45RO-CCR7+CD27+CD95- naive CD8+ T cells expressing CXCR3 (TNR3+). The receptors here all came from a human donor in good health. Some clones in this sample may be carry-over from other donors' samples.

The genes are TRBV12-2 and TRBJ2-7; the D call from TCRdb, TRBD1, cannot be confirmed without DNA. TRBV12-2 is reported as a pseudogene. CDR3 length: 14 residues. CDR3 protein: CASRLGQSSYEQYF.

The V call is TRBV18, the J call TRBJ2-2; TCRdb outputs TRBD2, but without DNA this stays unchecked. Germline CDR1 KGHSH, CDR2 LQKENI. This CDR3 contains 16 residues. The CDR3 region is CASSPTGTTYTGELFF.

This chain uses TRBV18 with TRBJ1-3. The V gene's germline CDR1 is KGHSH and CDR2 LQKENI. This CDR3 comprises 13 residues. The CDR3 sequence is CASHLGNGNTIYF.

This rearrangement joins TRBV27 to TRBJ2-5; TCRdb's assignment of TRBD1 cannot be checked, as there is no DNA. The CDR3 is 15 amino acids. CDR1 and CDR2 (germline): MNHEY, SMNVEV (reference sequence). The CDR3 sequence: CASSFPRQGQETQYF.

This chain uses TRBV6-5 with TRBJ1-1; the D call of TRBD1 rests on TCRdb alone, since no DNA is present to check it. The germline gives CDR1 MNHEY, CDR2 SVGAGI. The CDR3 length is 14 residues. The CDR3 spells CASSYGTANTEAFF.

CDR3 protein: CASSPEPWVADTQYF. This chain links TRBV7-3 with TRBJ2-3; TCRdb proposes TRBD2, but this gene call is untestable without DNA. The germline V gene encodes CDR1 SGHTA and CDR2 FQGTGA. This CDR3 comprises 15 residues.

The gene calls are TRBV27 and TRBJ2-3; TCRdb names TRBD1, which stays unverified in the absence of DNA. The V gene's germline CDR1 is MNHEY and CDR2 SMNVEV (reference sequence). The CDR3 extends over 15 amino acids. The CDR3 region is CASGPRVRGADTQYF.

The chain recombines TRBV7-2 with TRBJ2-7. The CDR3 covers 14 residues. Germline CDR1 reads SGHTA; CDR2 reads FQGNSA. The CDR3 region is CASSLVGGTYEQYF.

V is TRBV7-9 and J is TRBJ2-3; without DNA, the TCRdb call of TRBD1 cannot be checked. CDR1 SEHNR and CDR2 FQNEAQ come from the germline V gene (reference sequence). This CDR3 region has 13 residues. The CDR3 loop reads CAARGPMGDTQYF.

The chain carries TRBV4-1 and TRBJ2-7. Germline-derived CDR1 and CDR2 are MGHRA and YSYEKL. The CDR3 length is 15 residues. This chain's CDR3 is CASSQDGELTYEQYF.

The chain is built from TRBV27 and TRBJ2-1; the D gene TCRdb calls, TRBD1, cannot be checked with no DNA. The CDR3 has 16 amino acids. Germline V gene lookup returns CDR1 MNHEY and CDR2 SMNVEV (reference sequence). Here the CDR3 reads CASSPGTFFSYNEQFF.

The genes are TRBV20-1 and TRBJ2-7; the TRBD1 assignment by TCRdb is unverifiable without DNA. Germline assignment: CDR1 DFQATT and CDR2 SNEGSKA (reference sequence). The CDR3 has 14 residues. CDR3 in amino acids: CSAPTGTPFYEQYF.

The gene calls are TRBV20-1 and TRBJ1-1. CDR3 length equals 12 residues. Per the germline V gene, CDR1 is DFQATT and CDR2 is SNEGSKA (reference sequence). CDR3 protein: CSASPSNTEAFF.

V and J are TRBV28 and TRBJ1-3; TCRdb outputs TRBD1, but without DNA this stays unchecked. Germline V gives CDR1 MDHEN, CDR2 SYDVKM. CDR3 length equals 12 residues. CDR3 sequence reads: CASGPGRNTIYF.

The J gene is TRBJ2-7, the V gene TRBV6-5; TCRdb gives TRBD1 as the D gene, but with no DNA this cannot be confirmed. Germline V gives CDR1 MNHEY, CDR2 SVGAGI. The CDR3 is made up of 13 amino acids. CDR3: CASSPTATGEQYF.

The genes are TRBV7-9 and TRBJ1-1. This CDR3 spans 14 amino acids. Per the germline V gene, CDR1 is SEHNR and CDR2 is FQNEAQ (reference sequence). CDR3 in amino acids: CASSLKGFNTEAFF. The full variable domain, its missing parts supplied by reference TRBV7-9 and TRBJ1-1, is DTGVSQNPRHKITKRGQNVTFRCDPISEHNRLYWYRQTLGQGPEFLTYFQNEAQLEKSRLLSDRFSAERPKGSFSTLEIQRTEQGDSAMYLCASSLKGFNTEAFFGQGTRLTVV.

The rearrangement links TRBV15 to TRBJ2-5; as DNA is missing, the TRBD2 call by TCRdb cannot be tested. The CDR3 totals 14 residues. Germline CDR1 reads LNHNV; CDR2 reads YYDKDF (reference sequence). CDR3: CATSRGGDLETQYF.

V usage is TRBV10-3 and J usage is TRBJ2-5. The germline CDR1 and CDR2 sequences are ENHRY and SYGVKD. The CDR3 sequence is 16 residues long. The CDR3 loop reads CAISDFETLNQETQYF.

The CDR3 loop is CASSSRGFQTSGTGELFF. This chain joins TRBV11-3 and TRBJ2-2; TCRdb returns TRBD2, unconfirmable since there is no DNA. The germline gives CDR1 SGHNT, CDR2 YENEEA. The CDR3 length is 18 residues.

The chain carries TRBV7-9 and TRBJ2-7. Germline V gene data show CDR1 as SEHNR and CDR2 as FQNEAQ (reference sequence). This CDR3 contains 14 residues. The CDR3 sequence: CASSLPGMPYEQYF. The full variable domain, in which reference TRBV7-9 and TRBJ2-7 provide the parts outside the CDR3, is DTGVSQNPRHKITKRGQNVTFRCDPISEHNRLYWYRQTLGQGPEFLTYFQNEAQLEKSRLLSDRFSAERPKGSFSTLEIQRTEQGDSAMYLCASSLPGMPYEQYFGPGTRLTVT.

The chain is built from TRBV29-1 and TRBJ1-2. In germline, CDR1 is SQVTM, CDR2 ANQGSEA. This CDR3 has 12 residues. The CDR3 loop reads CSARTANYGYTF.

V usage is TRBV7-2 and J usage is TRBJ2-1; TCRdb proposes TRBD2, but this gene call is untestable without DNA. CDR3 length equals 14 residues. The germline V gene encodes CDR1 SGHTA and CDR2 FQGNSA. The CDR3 loop reads CASSLETTTDEQFF.